This is a list of T cell receptor beta chains from one sample in a study of cytomegalovirus exposure and HLA in healthy donors. Measured with immunoSEQ multiplex PCR; TCRdb has only the in-frame clones, and not every one. The sample holds about 200,000 clones, 70% to 80% seen once. Specimen: PBMCs. The receptors originated from a woman between 25 and 40 years old in good health and CMV-seropositive. CDR3s include the opening cysteine and the closing phenylalanine or tryptophan. The D gene is left open where the match is weak. Size is stated for part of the rows, as once, few or many counts, or as a class when the clone is expanded.

>TRBV25-1|NA|NA|TRBJ2-7
CASRGHGPPGYEQYF
TGTGCCAGCAGGGGGCACGGGCCTCCAGGTTACGAGCAGTACTTC
>TRBV11-2|TRBD1|few|TRBJ1-4
CASSLWGQRNEKLFF
TGTGCCAGCAGCTTATGGGGACAGCGAAATGAAAAACTGTTTTTT
>TRBV25-1|NA|NA|TRBJ1-4
CASSDSTQLGEKLFF
TGTGCCAGCAGTGACTCGACTCAGCTGGGTGAAAAACTGTTTTTT
>TRBV19|TRBD1|NA|TRBJ2-7
CASSARDSSYEQYF
TGTGCCAGTAGTGCACGGGACAGCTCCTACGAGCAGTACTTC
>TRBV19|TRBD2|NA|TRBJ2-5
CASSVGGVQETQYF
TGTGCCAGTAGTGTCGGGGGGGTACAAGAGACCCAGTACTTC
>TRBV4-2|NA|NA|TRBJ1-1
CASSLGAELLHTEAFF
TGTGCCAGCAGCCTGGGGGCCGAGCTTCTCCACACTGAAGCTTTCTTT
>TRBV5-4|TRBD2|NA|TRBJ2-3
CASSYGLAGVQDTQYF
TGTGCCAGCAGCTACGGACTAGCGGGAGTACAAGATACGCAGTATTTT
>TRBV5-4|NA|NA|TRBJ1-4
CASSFETGPNEKLFF
TGTGCCAGCAGCTTTGAAACAGGCCCTAATGAAAAACTGTTTTTT
>TRBV18|NA|NA|TRBJ1-5
CASSLHSNQPQHF
TGTGCCAGCTCACTCCATAGCAATCAGCCCCAGCATTTT
>TRBV19|TRBD1|once|TRBJ1-1
CASSSGQPLNTEAFF
TGTGCCAGTAGTTCGGGACAGCCCTTGAACACTGAAGCTTTCTTT
>TRBV18|NA|NA|TRBJ2-7
CASSPSEDPYSYEQYF
TGTGCCAGCTCACCTAGCGAGGACCCGTACTCCTACGAGCAGTACTTC
>TRBV7-2|TRBD1|NA|TRBJ1-6
CASRQGQGNSPLYF
TGTGCCAGCAGACAAGGACAGGGGAATTCACCCCTCTACTTT
>TRBV11-2|TRBD2|NA|TRBJ2-5
CASSLNGRAVRETQYF
TGTGCCAGCAGCTTAAACGGGAGGGCCGTCAGAGAGACCCAGTACTTC
>TRBV30|NA|few|TRBJ2-5
CAWALLVGTSGTQYF
TGTGCCTGGGCTCTACTTGTAGGGACATCAGGGACCCAGTACTTC
>TRBV4-3|NA|few|TRBJ1-1
CASSQVTGEAFF
TGCGCCAGCAGCCAAGTTACCGGGGAAGCTTTCTTT
>TRBV9|TRBD2|NA|TRBJ2-7
CASSNRREGTYEQYF
TGTGCCAGCAGCAATAGGCGGGAGGGAACCTACGAGCAGTACTTC
>TRBV7-2|NA|NA|TRBJ2-5
CASRRLQETQYF
TGTGCCAGCAGGCGTTTGCAAGAGACCCAGTACTTC
>TRBV6-5|NA|few|TRBJ1-2
CATTRGGDYGYTF
TGTGCCACTACTAGGGGGGGTGACTATGGCTACACCTTC
>TRBV7-9|TRBD1|few|TRBJ2-5
CASSLGDRGTRETQYF
TGTGCCAGCAGCTTAGGGGACAGGGGGACACGAGAGACCCAGTACTTC
>TRBV30|TRBD1|NA|TRBJ2-7
CAWSPGQGGLRGYEQYF
TGTGCCTGGAGTCCCGGACAGGGGGGGTTAAGGGGGTACGAGCAGTACTTC
>TRBV2|NA|few|TRBJ1-1
CASSGQPNTEAFF
TGTGCCAGCAGTGGACAGCCGAACACTGAAGCTTTCTTT
>TRBV28|TRBD1|once|TRBJ1-4
CASRPSGQEKLFF
TGTGCCAGCAGGCCTTCGGGACAGGAAAAACTGTTTTTT
>TRBV7-3|NA|NA|TRBJ2-3
CASSLIGGSSGTDTQYF
TGTGCCAGCAGCTTAATAGGCGGCAGTTCGGGGACAGATACGCAGTATTTT
>TRBV7-9|NA|NA|TRBJ2-5
CASSPLETQYF
TGTGCCAGCAGCCCTCTCGAGACCCAGTACTTC
>TRBV2|NA|NA|TRBJ1-5
CASSQTFSNQPQHF
TGTGCCAGCAGTCAGACATTTAGCAATCAGCCCCAGCATTTT
>TRBV7-3|TRBD2|few|TRBJ2-1
CASSSWTSGELNEQFF
TGTGCCAGCAGCTCATGGACTAGCGGGGAGCTCAATGAGCAGTTCTTC
>TRBV5-6|TRBD1|few|TRBJ1-2
CASTLPGQGIRNGYTF
TGTGCCAGCACCTTACCGGGACAGGGAATTCGCAATGGCTACACCTTC
>TRBV30|NA|NA|TRBJ2-2
CAWRSANTGELFF
TGTGCCTGGAGATCAGCGAACACCGGGGAGCTGTTTTTT
>TRBV4-3|NA|NA|TRBJ2-7
CASSQDSLGGNPYEQYF
TGCGCCAGCAGCCAAGATTCTCTTGGCGGGAACCCCTACGAGCAGTACTTC
>TRBV28|NA|few|TRBJ1-3
CASSLPQGSGNTIYF
TGTGCCAGCAGCTTACCGCAGGGATCTGGAAACACCATATATTTT
>TRBV28|TRBD2|NA|TRBJ2-3
CASSTSGRSTDTQYF
TGTGCCAGCAGTACTAGCGGGAGAAGCACAGATACGCAGTATTTT
>TRBV6-6|TRBD1|NA|TRBJ1-1
CASSYPQTGKATEAFF
TGTGCCAGCAGTTACCCTCAGACAGGGAAGGCCACTGAAGCTTTCTTT
>TRBV4-2|TRBD2|NA|TRBJ2-7
CASSQDERGPYEQYF
TGTGCCAGCAGCCAAGATGAGCGGGGCCCCTACGAGCAGTACTTC
>TRBV21-1|NA|NA|TRBJ2-5
CSGGGYQETQYF
TGTAGTGGCGGGGGGTACCAAGAGACCCAGTACTTC
>TRBV4-3|NA|NA|TRBJ2-3
CASSQEAAVTGANTQYF
TGCGCCAGCAGCCAAGAAGCGGCCGTGACGGGAGCGAATACGCAGTATTTT
>TRBV29-1|TRBD1|once|TRBJ1-2
CSGGQGAFGYTF
TGCAGCGGGGGACAGGGGGCGTTTGGCTACACCTTC
>TRBV4-2|TRBD1|NA|TRBJ2-2
CASSQEDRDTGKLFF
TGTGCCAGCAGCCAAGAAGACAGGGACACCGGGAAGCTGTTTTTT
>TRBV5-1|TRBD1|few|TRBJ2-5
CASSSQGVKETQYF
TGCGCCAGCAGCTCACAGGGGGTGAAAGAGACCCAGTACTTC
>TRBV6-5|NA|few|TRBJ1-1
CASSLLGGGAEAFF
TGTGCCAGCAGTCTCCTCGGAGGGGGGGCTGAAGCTTTCTTT
>TRBV7-8|NA|NA|TRBJ1-1
CASSLVQGQTEAFF
TGTGCCAGCAGCTTAGTCCAGGGGCAAACTGAAGCTTTCTTT
>TRBV2|NA|NA|TRBJ2-7
CASVGDISEQYF
TGTGCCAGCGTCGGGGACATCTCCGAGCAGTACTTC
>TRBV28|TRBD1|NA|TRBJ1-2
CASSRQGNYGYTF
TGTGCCAGCAGTAGACAGGGGAACTATGGCTACACCTTC
>TRBV6-5|NA|NA|TRBJ1-5
CASGLFNQPQHF
TGTGCCAGCGGACTATTCAATCAGCCCCAGCATTTT
>TRBV5-1|NA|NA|TRBJ1-3
CASSRDTGFGNTIYF
TGCGCCAGCAGCCGAGATACAGGCTTTGGAAACACCATATATTTT
>TRBV2|NA|NA|TRBJ2-7
CASRGSYEQYF
TGTGCCAGCAGGGGGAGCTACGAGCAGTACTTC
>TRBV7-9|NA|NA|TRBJ2-5
CASSLASGKKTQYF
TGTGCCAGCAGCTTAGCGTCAGGGAAAAAGACCCAGTACTTC
>TRBV6-1|NA|NA|TRBJ1-2
CASTPNPLANCGYTF
TGTGCCAGCACCCCAAATCCGTTAGCTAACTGTGGCTACACCTTC
>TRBV7-2|TRBD2|NA|TRBJ2-5
CASSLGVAGGHETQYF
TGTGCCAGCAGCTTAGGGGTAGCGGGGGGGCACGAGACCCAGTACTTC
>TRBV6-6|NA|once|TRBJ1-4
CASSYGQGGEKLFF
TGTGCCAGCAGTTATGGCCAGGGTGGTGAAAAACTGTTTTTT
>TRBV19|TRBD1|NA|TRBJ2-1
CASSQGTGPSSYNEQFF
TGTGCCAGTAGTCAAGGGACAGGGCCAAGCTCCTACAATGAGCAGTTCTTC
>TRBV4-2|TRBD2|few|TRBJ2-3
CASSQETAGGVDTQYF
TGTGCCAGCAGCCAAGAGACGGCGGGGGGGGTAGATACGCAGTATTTT
>TRBV5-5|TRBD1|NA|TRBJ2-5
CASSLEQGPGTQYF
TGTGCCAGCAGCTTGGAACAGGGGCCAGGGACCCAGTACTTC
>TRBV28|NA|NA|TRBJ1-5
CASSLTPKGERQPQHF
TGTGCCAGCAGTTTAACCCCCAAGGGGGAGCGTCAGCCCCAGCATTTT
>TRBV18|NA|NA|TRBJ2-7
CASSQGGAFSYEQYF
TGTGCCAGCTCTCAGGGGGGCGCCTTTTCCTACGAGCAGTACTTC
>TRBV19|TRBD1|few|TRBJ1-1
CASSTRTRGQGTTEAFF
TGTGCCAGTAGTACGAGGACGAGGGGACAGGGGACCACTGAAGCTTTCTTT
>TRBV6-1|NA|NA|TRBJ1-1
CASSEFLGGIDEAFF
TGTGCCAGCAGTGAATTTTTGGGGGGGATCGATGAAGCTTTCTTT
>TRBV9|NA|NA|TRBJ2-7
CASSVGPGSGLYEQYF
TGTGCCAGCAGCGTAGGCCCCGGTAGCGGATTATACGAGCAGTACTTC
>TRBV19|NA|NA|TRBJ1-2
CASGGHPNYGYTF
TGTGCCAGCGGCGGTCACCCTAACTATGGCTACACCTTC
>TRBV4-3|NA|NA|TRBJ2-3
CASSQDPSGGYTDTQYF
TGCGCCAGCAGCCAAGATCCCAGCGGCGGTTACACAGATACGCAGTATTTT
>TRBV10-2|NA|few|TRBJ1-1
CASRTANTEAFF
TGCGCCAGCAGAACAGCGAACACTGAAGCTTTCTTT